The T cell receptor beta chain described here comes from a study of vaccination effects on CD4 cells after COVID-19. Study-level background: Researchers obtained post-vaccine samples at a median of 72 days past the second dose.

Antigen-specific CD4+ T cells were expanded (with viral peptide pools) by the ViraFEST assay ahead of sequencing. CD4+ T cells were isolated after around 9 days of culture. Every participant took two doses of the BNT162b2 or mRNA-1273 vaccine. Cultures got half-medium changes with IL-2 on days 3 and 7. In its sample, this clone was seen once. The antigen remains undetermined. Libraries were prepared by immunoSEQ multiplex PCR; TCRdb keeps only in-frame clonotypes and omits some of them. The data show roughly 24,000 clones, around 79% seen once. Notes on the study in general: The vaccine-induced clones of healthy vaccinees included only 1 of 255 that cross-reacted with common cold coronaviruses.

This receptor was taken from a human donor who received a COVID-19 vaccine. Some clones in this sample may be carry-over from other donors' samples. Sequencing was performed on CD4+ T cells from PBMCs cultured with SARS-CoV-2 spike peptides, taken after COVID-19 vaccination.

The CDR3 nucleotides read TGTGCCAGCCCACCTCCAGCGCCAGGACAGGGGGACACTGAAGCTTTCTTT. Protein product: CASPPPAPGQGDTEAFF. V gene TRBV7-7 combines with J gene TRBJ1-1, with 10 positions matching TRBD1. V trimming: 8 bases; J trimming: 3 bases; junction bases outside the gene matches: 15. The CDR3 has 17 residues. CDR1 is SSHAT, CDR2 FNYEAQ, per germline (reference sequence).